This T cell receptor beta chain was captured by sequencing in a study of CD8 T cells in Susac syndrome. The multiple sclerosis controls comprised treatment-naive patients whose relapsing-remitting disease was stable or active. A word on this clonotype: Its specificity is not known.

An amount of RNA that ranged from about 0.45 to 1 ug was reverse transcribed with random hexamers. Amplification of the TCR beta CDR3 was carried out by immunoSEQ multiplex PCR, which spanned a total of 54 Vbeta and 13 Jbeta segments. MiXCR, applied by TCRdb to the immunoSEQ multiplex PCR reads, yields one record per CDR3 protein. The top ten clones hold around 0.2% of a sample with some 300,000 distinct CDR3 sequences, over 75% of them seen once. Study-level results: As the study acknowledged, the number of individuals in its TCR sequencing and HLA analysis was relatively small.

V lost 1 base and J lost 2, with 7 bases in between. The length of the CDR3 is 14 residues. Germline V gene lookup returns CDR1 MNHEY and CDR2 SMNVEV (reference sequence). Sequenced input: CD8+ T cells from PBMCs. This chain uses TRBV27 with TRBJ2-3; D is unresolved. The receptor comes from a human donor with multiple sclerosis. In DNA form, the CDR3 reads TGTGCCAGCAGTTTATTGCAGTACACAGATACGCAGTATTTT. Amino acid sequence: CASSLLQYTDTQYF.